This T cell receptor beta chain emerged from a study of blood T cells in healthy people across ages. In its sample, this clonotype was seen many times. Using a J-beta primer mix together with a sample-barcoded 5' primer, a second PCR was run for roughly 6 to 12 cycles. TCRdb redid the calling of the 5' RACE reads with MiXCR, one entry per CDR3 protein. The table has just under 750,000 distinct CDR3 sequences, 22% seen once. The receptor's source is a man between 65 and 85 years old in good health. Specimen: blood.

The CDR3 nucleotides are TGTGCCAGCAGTTTGGCCCTTGAGGGGACCGCGCAGTATTTT. It yields the protein CASSLALEGTAQYF. V gene TRBV27 combines with J gene TRBJ2-3; D possibly matches TRBD1 or TRBD2 (5 bases each). CDR3 length: 14 amino acids. Trimming took off 3 bases at V and 10 bases at J, with 17 bases between the two ends. Per the germline V gene, CDR1 is MNHEY and CDR2 is SMNVEV (reference sequence).